A single sample gave rise to the 19 T cell receptor beta chains below, sequenced in a study of blood T cell repertoires in COVID-19. Produced via immunoSEQ multiplex PCR; TCRdb's table is partial and in-frame only. The sample consists of around 100,000 clones, 90% to 95% of them appearing once. Sequencing input: peripheral blood. The receptors were sampled from a human donor with active COVID-19. The donor label of this sample is uncertain.

The gene calls are TRBV21-1 and TRBJ2-7; TRBD1, the D gene given by the table, was not confirmed from the DNA. TRBV21-1 is reported as a pseudogene. The length of the CDR3 is 15 residues. The CDR3 coding sequence is TGTGCCAGCAGCAAAGTACCGGGACACCGCTACGAGCAGTACTTC. Protein product: CASSKVPGHRYEQYF.

This chain joins TRBV6-2 or TRBV6-3 and TRBJ2-7, with 8 bases identical to TRBD2. The V gene's germline CDR1 is MNHEY and CDR2 SVGEGT. This CDR3 region has 13 residues. Trimming removed 4 bases from V and 6 bases from J; junction bases left unmatched: 5. CDR3 DNA: TGTGCCAGCAGTTCGGGGGGGTCTCTCGAGCAGTACTTC. It yields the protein CASSSGGSLEQYF.

The chain links TRBV4-2 to TRBJ2-5; TRBD2 matches at 9 bases. V was clipped by 4 bases and J by 0 bases; unmatched bases: 9. Germline CDR1 and CDR2: LGHNA and YNFKEQ. The CDR3 covers 17 residues. CDR3 loop: CASSPQAAGGNQETQYF. The CDR3 bases are TGTGCCAGCAGCCCCCAGGCAGCGGGGGGAAACCAAGAGACCCAGTACTTC.

This chain connects TRBV5-1 to TRBJ1-1; 8 bases fit TRBD1. The germline V gene has CDR1 SGHRS and CDR2 YFSETQ. The CDR3 totals 14 residues. The trim removed 5 bases at V and 1 base at J, leaving 4 bases unmatched. CDR3 sequence: CASRSGQGNTEAFF. The CDR3 coding sequence is TGCGCCAGCAGATCCGGACAGGGGAACACTGAAGCTTTCTTT. Variable domain in full (rest from reference TRBV5-1 and TRBJ1-1): KAGVTQTPRYLIKTRGQQVTLSCSPISGHRSVSWYQQTPGQGLQFLFEYFSETQRNKGNFPGRFSGRQFSNSRSEMNVSTLELGDSALYLCASRSGQGNTEAFFGQGTRLTVV.

The chain recombines TRBV6-1 with TRBJ2-5, with a tentative D call TRBD1 (6 bases). Between the trimmed V and J ends, which lost 3 bases and 3 bases, there was a span of 23 bases. The germline V gene has CDR1 MNHNS and CDR2 SASEGT. This CDR3 has 18 amino acids. The CDR3 is CASSEGNRVKFWEETQYF. DNA for the CDR3: TGTGCCAGCAGTGAGGGTAACAGGGTGAAGTTCTGGGAAGAGACCCAGTACTTC.

The rearrangement links TRBV6-1 to TRBJ2-6, with D maybe TRBD1 (6 bases). CDR1 MNHNS and CDR2 SASEGT come from the germline V gene. This CDR3 contains 17 residues. Trimming left V 1 base short and J 3 bases short, with 13 bases between. CDR3 DNA sequence: TGTGCCAGCAGTGAAGGATTTACAGGGATTGGGGCCAACGTCCTGACTTTC. This translates into CASSEGFTGIGANVLTF.

This chain connects TRBV28 to TRBJ2-1, with 8 nucleotides matching TRBD1. The CDR3 has 13 residues. CDR1 is MDHEN, CDR2 SYDVKM, per germline. With 6 bases clipped from V and 8 bases from J, the junction kept 6 bases outside the gene matches. The CDR3 bases are TGTGCCAGCAGGGACAGGGCGCGGGATGAGCAGTTCTTC. Its translation: CASRDRARDEQFF. The whole variable domain, remainder taken from reference TRBV28 and TRBJ2-1, is DVKVTQSSRYLVKRTGEKVFLECVQDMDHENMFWYRQDPGLGLRLIYFSYDVKMKEKGDIPEGYSVSREKKERFSLILESASTNQTSMYLCASRDRARDEQFFGPGTRLTVL.

This chain links TRBV6-4 with TRBJ1-2, with 9 bases fitting TRBD1. The germline CDR1 and CDR2 sequences are MRHNA and SNTAGT. Trimming took 6 bases from V and 4 from J; bases not matched to a gene: 6. CDR3 length: 14 amino acids. This CDR3 reads CASSRDREGYGYTF. DNA for the CDR3: TGTGCCAGCAGCCGGGACAGGGAGGGCTATGGCTACACCTTC.

This clone was recorded only once. V is TRBV7-2 and J is TRBJ1-6, with D perhaps TRBD1 (6 bases). The germline V gene has CDR1 SGHTA and CDR2 FQGNSA. Trimming left V 1 base short and J 0 bases short, with 13 bases between. There are 18 residues in the CDR3. The CDR3 bases are TGTGCCAGCAGCTTAGTCCAGCGGACAGCCTCCTATAATTCACCCCTCCACTTT. Its protein product is CASSLVQRTASYNSPLHF.

This chain joins TRBV19 and TRBJ2-2, with a weak D call TRBD1 (6 bases). Germline-derived CDR1 and CDR2 are LNHDA and SQIVND (reference sequence). CDR3 length equals 14 residues. The V and J ends lost 7 bases and 2 bases respectively, with 11 bases between them. CDR3 amino acids: CASTLGGNTGELFF. The CDR3 bases are TGTGCCAGTACCTTAGGGGGTAACACCGGGGAGCTGTTTTTT.

Here the CDR3 reads CATLDRGQRRAGYTF. CDR3 sequence (DNA): TGTGCCACCTTGGACAGGGGGCAACGACGTGCTGGCTACACCTTC. V gene TRBV28 combines with J gene TRBJ1-2; 11 bases agree with TRBD1. V lost 10 bases to trimming and J lost 7 bases; unmatched junction nucleotides: 14. The germline V gene has CDR1 MDHEN and CDR2 SYDVKM. CDR3 length: 15 amino acids.

The chain uses TRBV6-5 and TRBJ2-7; D gene unclear. This CDR3 comprises 11 residues. From germline, CDR1 is MNHEY and CDR2 SVGAGI. V was cut by 6 bases and J by 4 bases, with 7 bases left in between. Written as DNA, the CDR3 is TGTGCCAGCAGGCGCGAATACGAGCAGTACTTC. Its protein product is CASRREYEQYF.

The genes are TRBV19 and TRBJ2-3; TRBD2 is a possible D gene (6 bases). Per germline, CDR1 LNHDA and CDR2 SQIVND (reference sequence). Trimming took 7 bases from V and 2 from J, leaving 13 bases between them. The CDR3 loop spans 14 amino acids. The DNA of the CDR3 is TGTGCCAGTAATTTGGGGGGATACACAGATACGCAGTATTTT. Translation gives CASNLGGYTDTQYF.

The chain has TRBV7-6 and TRBJ2-7, with TRBD2 as a possible D gene (6 bases). The V end lost 5 bases, the J end lost 5 bases, and 13 bases lay between the germline ends. The CDR3 has 13 amino acids. The germline CDR1 and CDR2 sequences are SGHVS and FNYEAQ. The CDR3 sequence: CASSLTAGNEQYF. For the CDR3, the DNA is TGTGCCAGCAGCCTAACCGCGGGAAACGAGCAGTACTTC.

The chain has TRBV19 and TRBJ1-1, with TRBD1 identical over 7 bases. Germline assignment: CDR1 LNHDA and CDR2 SQIVND (reference sequence). The CDR3 runs 14 residues. V shed 3 bases and J 5 bases; nucleotides not matched to a gene: 6. Written as DNA, the CDR3 is TGTGCCAGTAGTATGAACAGGGGTCCGACTGAAGCTTTCTTT. Its protein is CASSMNRGPTEAFF.

This sequence joins TRBV3-1 (or the pseudogene TRBV3-2) and TRBJ2-7; 8 bases are shared with TRBD2. Germline CDR1 and CDR2: LGHDT and YNNKEL (reference sequence). There are 17 residues in the CDR3. With V trimmed by 1 base and J by 2 bases, 10 bases remained unmatched. CDR3: CASSQGSGRGVPYEQYF. CDR3 nucleotides: TGTGCCAGCAGCCAAGGATCGGGGCGGGGGGTCCCCTACGAGCAGTACTTC.

The CDR3: CASSPEVGFGELFF. In DNA form, the CDR3 reads TGTGCCAGCAGCCCCGAGGTTGGATTCGGGGAGCTGTTTTTT. The genes are TRBV3-1 (or the pseudogene TRBV3-2) and TRBJ2-2; no clear D gene. V gave up 4 bases and J gave up 7 bases, with 13 bases separating them. CDR3 length: 14 residues. Germline V gives CDR1 LGHDT, CDR2 YNNKEL (reference sequence).

This chain joins TRBV5-4 and TRBJ2-1, with TRBD2 matching over 11 bases. Trimming removed 0 bases from V and 8 bases from J; junction bases left unmatched: 7. CDR3 length: 16 amino acids. CDR1 and CDR2 from the germline V gene are SGHNT and YYREEE (reference sequence). In nucleotides, the CDR3 is TGTGCCAGCAGCTTGGCGGGTAGCGGGGGGGCGTATGAGCAGTTCTTC. It yields the protein CASSLAGSGGAYEQFF.

This chain joins TRBV29-1 and TRBJ2-3; 11 bases line up with TRBD2. CDR1 is SQVTM and CDR2 is ANQGSEA in the germline V gene. The CDR3 is 15 residues long. Trimming took 5 bases from V and 4 from J; bases not matched to a gene: 8. CDR3 protein: CSVRTSGSRADTQYF. Here the CDR3 DNA reads TGCAGCGTTCGGACTAGCGGGTCAAGGGCAGATACGCAGTATTTT.